These T cell receptor beta chains were read from a single sample in a study of shared clonotypes between healthy human individuals. The method was immunoSEQ multiplex PCR; TCRdb's version includes in-frame clones alone and lacks a portion of them. Of a few hundred thousand clones listed, approximately 77% are singletons. Sequencing was performed on PBMCs. The source is a woman aged 40 to 50 in good health. Some clones in this sample may be carry-over from other donors' samples. The CDR3 runs from the conserved cysteine through the conserved F or W. A D gene is named only where the DNA matches it firmly. Rows give clone size only sometimes, using once, few, many, or a class for an expanded clone.

TRBJ1-2	TRBV5-6	NA	NA	CASSLNVVVLYGYTF	TGTGCCAGCAGCTTGAACGTTGTCGTCCTCTATGGCTACACCTTC
TRBJ2-2	TRBV5-4	TRBD2	NA	CASSSLTSGNTGELFF	TGTGCCAGCAGCTCCCTGACTAGCGGGAACACCGGGGAGCTGTTTTTT
TRBJ2-7	TRBV28	NA	NA	CASSPPPSYEQYF	TGTGCCAGCAGTCCCCCCCCGAGCTACGAGCAGTACTTC
TRBJ1-4	TRBV9	NA	few	CASSVGTVNEKLFF	TGTGCCAGCAGCGTAGGGACTGTCAATGAAAAACTGTTTTTT
TRBJ2-7	TRBV30	NA	NA	CAWSVGGTSYEQYF	TGTGCCTGGAGTGTAGGCGGGACCTCCTACGAGCAGTACTTC
TRBJ1-1	TRBV19	TRBD1	many	CASRRGRDREEAFF	TGTGCCAGTAGACGGGGGCGGGACAGGGAAGAAGCTTTCTTT
TRBJ2-5	TRBV4-1	TRBD2	NA	CASSQEPSPSGTHSRETQYF	TGCGCCAGCAGCCAAGAACCCTCCCCTAGCGGGACGCATAGTCGGGAGACCCAGTACTTC
TRBJ1-4	TRBV7-9	NA	once	CASSPDREYEKLFF	TGTGCCAGCAGCCCGGACAGAGAGTATGAAAAACTGTTTTTT
TRBJ2-2	TRBV19	TRBD1	few	CASRRGQGVKNTGELFF	TGTGCCAGTAGGAGGGGACAGGGGGTCAAGAACACCGGGGAGCTGTTTTTT
TRBJ2-3	TRBV5-1	NA	NA	CASSLGPGTDTQYF	TGCGCCAGCAGCTTGGGGCCGGGCACAGATACGCAGTATTTT
TRBJ1-4	TRBV9	NA	NA	CASSVRPNEKLFF	TGTGCCAGCAGCGTACGGCCAAATGAAAAACTGTTTTTT
TRBJ1-1	TRBV6-4	NA	many	CASSPGENTEAFF	TGTGCCAGCAGCCCGGGTGAGAACACTGAAGCTTTCTTT
TRBJ2-3	TRBV5-4	NA	NA	CAWGREMVPDTQYF	TGTGCCTGGGGGCGGGAGATGGTCCCAGATACGCAGTATTTT
TRBJ2-2	TRBV15	NA	NA	CATRASVTGELFF	TGTGCCACCAGGGCTAGCGTCACCGGGGAGCTGTTTTTT
TRBJ1-2	TRBV2	NA	NA	CASSWGGTNYGYTF	TGTGCCAGCAGTTGGGGAGGGACTAACTATGGCTACACCTTC
TRBJ2-5	TRBV27	NA	NA	CASSRWQGKGETQYF	TGTGCCAGCAGTCGATGGCAGGGGAAGGGAGAGACCCAGTACTTC
TRBJ2-5	TRBV7-2	NA	NA	CASSFPSGSGGTQYF	TGTGCCAGCAGCTTCCCTTCGGGATCGGGTGGGACCCAGTACTTC
TRBJ1-5	TRBV4-3	NA	NA	CASSQVAGKQPQHF	TGCGCCAGCAGCCAAGTGGCAGGGAAGCAGCCCCAGCATTTT
TRBJ2-3	TRBV5-1	TRBD1	NA	CASSLSGGGADTQYF	TGCGCCAGCAGCTTGTCAGGGGGCGGTGCAGATACGCAGTATTTT
TRBJ2-7	TRBV30	TRBD2	NA	CAWSVLAGAREQYF	TGTGCCTGGAGTGTACTAGCGGGAGCGCGCGAGCAGTACTTC
TRBJ2-3	TRBV19	TRBD2	NA	CASQLAGGPDTQYF	TGTGCCAGTCAATTAGCGGGAGGTCCAGATACGCAGTATTTT
TRBJ2-1	TRBV6-4	NA	NA	CASSPGPDNEQFF	TGTGCCAGTTCTCCGGGGCCAGACAATGAGCAGTTCTTC
TRBJ2-1	TRBV5-6	TRBD2	NA	CASSSLAGVGNEQFF	TGTGCCAGCAGCTCACTAGCGGGAGTGGGCAATGAGCAGTTCTTC
TRBJ2-1	TRBV11-2	NA	many	CASSLLLIGLNEQFF	TGTGCCAGCAGCTTACTCTTGATAGGGCTCAATGAGCAGTTCTTC
TRBJ2-7	TRBV30	NA	NA	CAWSVTRSYEQYF	TGTGCCTGGAGTGTAACACGCTCCTACGAGCAGTACTTC
TRBJ1-1	TRBV15	TRBD1	once	CATSMGQVPLANTEAFF	TGTGCCACCAGCATGGGACAGGTCCCTCTCGCGAACACTGAAGCTTTCTTT
TRBJ2-7	TRBV5-1	TRBD2	NA	CASSVGTSDSYEQYF	TGCGCCAGCAGCGTTGGGACTAGCGACTCCTACGAGCAGTACTTC
TRBJ2-5	TRBV2	TRBD2	many	CASSPGLAGGRETQYF	TGTGCCAGCAGTCCGGGACTAGCGGGAGGACGGGAGACCCAGTACTTC
TRBJ2-3	TRBV2	NA	NA	CASREFSGSTDTQYF	TGTGCCAGCAGGGAGTTTAGCGGTAGCACAGATACGCAGTATTTT
TRBJ1-5	TRBV10-2	NA	once	CASSEFKANQPQHF	TGCGCCAGCAGTGAATTCAAGGCCAATCAGCCCCAGCATTTT
TRBJ2-5	TRBV28	NA	NA	CASSTPQETQYF	TGTGCCAGCAGTACCCCCCAAGAGACCCAGTACTTC
TRBJ2-2	TRBV19	NA	NA	CASRRRDYQSNTGELFF	TGTGCCAGTAGGAGGAGAGACTACCAGTCGAACACCGGGGAGCTGTTTTTT
TRBJ2-7	TRBV6-5	NA	NA	CASRRLLAANYEQYF	TGTGCCAGCAGGCGACTCTTAGCGGCTAACTACGAGCAGTACTTC
TRBJ2-3	TRBV11-2	TRBD2	once	CASSLVGASGSPDTQYF	TGTGCCAGCAGCTTAGTTGGGGCTAGCGGGAGTCCAGATACGCAGTATTTT
TRBJ2-7	TRBV10-3	NA	NA	CAISESWSAESYEQYF	TGTGCCATCAGTGAGTCGTGGTCAGCAGAATCCTACGAGCAGTACTTC
TRBJ2-4	TRBV5-1	NA	NA	CASSLLVPGLAKNIQYF	TGCGCCAGCAGCTTGTTGGTCCCAGGGTTAGCCAAAAACATTCAGTACTTC
TRBJ2-7	TRBV7-8	NA	NA	CASSSTRGGTGQYF	TGTGCCAGCAGCTCAACCAGGGGAGGTACGGGGCAGTACTTC
TRBJ2-7	TRBV5-1	TRBD2	few	CASTRREGSYEQYF	TGCGCCAGCACGCGGCGGGAGGGTAGCTACGAGCAGTACTTC
TRBJ2-6	TRBV4-3	NA	NA	CASSVYRDESGANVLTF	TGCGCCAGCAGCGTTTACAGGGATGAGTCTGGGGCCAACGTCCTGACTTTC
TRBJ1-1	TRBV28	NA	NA	CASSLTAMNTEAFF	TGTGCCAGCAGTTTGACGGCGATGAACACTGAAGCTTTCTTT
TRBJ2-2	TRBV7-8	NA	NA	CASSLSPRWGRNTGELFF	TGTGCCAGCAGCTTATCCCCCCGTTGGGGCCGAAACACCGGGGAGCTGTTTTTT
TRBJ1-4	TRBV18	TRBD1	NA	CASSPPGQGLATNEKLFF	TGTGCCAGCTCACCACCGGGACAGGGTTTAGCAACTAATGAAAAACTGTTTTTT
TRBJ2-1	TRBV11-2	NA	NA	CASSLDTVNEQFF	TGTGCCAGCAGCTTAGATACCGTTAATGAGCAGTTCTTC
TRBJ1-1	TRBV5-1	NA	NA	CASSLTDINSPEAFF	TGCGCCAGCAGCTTGACGGACATCAACTCCCCTGAAGCTTTCTTT
TRBJ1-5	TRBV19	NA	NA	CASSMLFYSNQPQHF	TGTGCCAGTAGTATGCTCTTCTATAGCAATCAGCCCCAGCATTTT
TRBJ2-2	TRBV5-6	TRBD2	NA	CASSLGLAGPTGELFF	TGTGCCAGCAGCTTGGGGTTAGCGGGACCCACCGGGGAGCTGTTTTTT
TRBJ2-4	TRBV7-2	NA	NA	CASSLNRRGDIQYF	TGTGCCAGCAGCTTGAACCGGAGGGGGGACATTCAGTACTTC
TRBJ2-1	TRBV19	NA	NA	CASRSAVNEQFF	TGTGCCAGTAGATCAGCGGTCAATGAGCAGTTCTTC
TRBJ1-5	TRBV28	NA	NA	CASRGSNSNQPQHF	TGTGCCAGCAGGGGATCCAATAGCAATCAGCCCCAGCATTTT
TRBJ2-7	TRBV29-1	NA	NA	CSVVTEGLRGGYEQYF	TGCAGCGTGGTGACCGAGGGCTTGAGAGGGGGCTACGAGCAGTACTTC
TRBJ2-2	TRBV18	TRBD2	NA	CASSESAGGPFRELFF	TGTGCCAGCTCAGAGTCGGCGGGAGGGCCTTTTCGGGAGCTGTTTTTT
TRBJ2-2	TRBV5-1	NA	NA	CASKWGQGGTGELFF	TGCGCCAGCAAGTGGGGCCAGGGAGGAACCGGGGAGCTGTTTTTT
TRBJ1-2	TRBV4-1	NA	NA	CASSPGTTASYGYTF	TGCGCCAGCAGCCCAGGCACGACCGCCAGTTATGGCTACACCTTC